The next 4 T cell receptor beta chains were all read from a single sample in a study of T-cell reconstitution after alpha-beta-depleted transplantation in children. As it was prepared, the TCRbeta library received unique molecular identifiers. TCRdb re-analysed the PCR reads in MiXCR, keeping a single row per CDR3 protein. The sample shows 450,000 to 600,000 distinct CDR3 sequences, around 20% of them seen only once. Material: PBMCs from the stem cell graft donor, obtained from the stem cell graft. These receptor sequences come from a human donor who donated a stem cell graft to a child with acute lymphoblastic leukemia.

In DNA, the CDR3 is TGTGCCAGCTCACCAGGCCTAGCGGGAAACACCGGGGAGCTGTTTTTT. Translated: CASSPGLAGNTGELFF. The chain recombines TRBV18 with TRBJ2-2, with TRBD2 matching 9 bases. The length of the CDR3 is 16 residues. After removal of 2 bases from V and 2 bases from J, the junction contained 3 bases not matched to a gene. Per the germline V gene, CDR1 is KGHSH and CDR2 is LQKENI. Filled out from reference TRBV18 and TRBJ2-2, the complete variable domain reads NAGVMQNPRHLVRRRGQEARLRCSPMKGHSHVYWYRQLPEEGLKFMVYLQKENIIDESGMPKERFSAEFPKEGPSILRIQQVVRGDSAAYFCASSPGLAGNTGELFFGEGSRLTVL.

This clonotype was picked up a small number of times. The chain joins TRBV4-1 to TRBJ2-7; D unresolved. Between the trimmed V and J ends, which lost 2 bases and 3 bases, there was a span of 11 bases. In germline, CDR1 is MGHRA, CDR2 YSYEKL. CDR3 length equals 14 residues. The CDR3: CASSQLGRIYEQYF. As DNA, the CDR3 is TGCGCCAGCAGCCAACTTGGACGGATCTACGAGCAGTACTTC.

This chain joins TRBV4-1 and TRBJ2-1; 14 bases agree with TRBD2. Germline CDR1 is MGHRA and CDR2 is YSYEKL. This CDR3 comprises 18 residues. Losses at the gene ends were 1 base for V and 9 bases for J; bases not matched to a gene: 11. CDR3 loop: CASSQGLAGGPPLGEQFF. CDR3 DNA: TGCGCCAGCAGCCAAGGACTAGCGGGAGGGCCCCCCCTTGGTGAGCAGTTCTTC.

The chain uses TRBV20-1 and TRBJ2-2; possible D gene TRBD2, 6 bases. With 0 bases removed from V and 5 bases from J, the gap between germline ends came to 16 bases. Germline-derived CDR1 and CDR2 are DFQATT and SNEGSKA (reference sequence). The CDR3 extends over 16 amino acids. CDR3 loop: CSARDRLAEGTGELFF. Written as DNA, the CDR3 is TGCAGTGCTAGAGATCGGTTAGCGGAAGGTACCGGGGAGCTGTTTTTT.